The T cell receptor (beta chain) described here comes from a study of T-cell memory formation after mild COVID-19. Overall study: Largely donor-specific sequence clusters came from two donors.

TCRdb processed the 5' RACE reads anew with MiXCR; each CDR3 protein has one entry. The sample carries more than 450,000 distinct CDR3 sequences, roughly 18% recorded once. General study points: CD4/CD8 balance characterized clones contracting day 15 to 85, and CD4+ skew characterized later expanders. Contracting CD4+ clones sat mainly in CM and EM; CD8+ in EMRA.

As for this clonotype: Antigen: not known.

Material for sequencing was PBMCs or a T cell subset sorted from them (not recorded which). The TCR sequence derives from an adult woman who had mild COVID-19 (a few samples of this study predate the infection). Cell type and time point are not known.

In DNA form, the CDR3 reads TGTGCCAGCAGCCTAGATACGGGGACACCAGCTCAAACCTTC. Protein product: CASSLDTGTPAQTF. The chain is built from TRBV4-2 and TRBJ1-2; D might be TRBD1 (6 bases). V shed 4 bases and J shed 14 bases, with 23 bases lying between them. CDR1 LGHNA and CDR2 YNFKEQ come from the germline V gene. CDR3 length: 14 residues.